Listed below are T cell receptor beta chains from one sample, sequenced in a study of blood T cell repertoires in COVID-19. Assay used: immunoSEQ multiplex PCR; TCRdb lists only in-frame clones, some missing. The profile shows fewer than 400,000 clones, over 90% of them singletons. Material: PBMCs or T cells enriched from blood (not recorded which). The receptor source for this set is a woman in her twenties or thirties who had been exposed to COVID-19. The CDR3 runs from the conserved cysteine through the conserved F or W. The D gene is left open where the match is weak. A clone size is listed for some rows: how often the clone was seen (once, few, many), or a class if it is expanded.

D gene: NA
J gene: TRBJ1-1
V gene: TRBV5-5
CDR3 length: 15
clone size: NA
CDR3 protein: CASSPRVGLDTEAFF
CDR3 DNA: TGTGCCAGCAGCCCCCGGGTCGGGTTGGACACTGAAGCTTTCTTT

D gene: TRBD2
J gene: TRBJ2-5
V gene: TRBV27
CDR3 length: 16
clone size: NA
CDR3 protein: CASSLAGTSARETQYF
CDR3 DNA: TGTGCCAGCAGTTTGGCCGGGACTAGCGCTCGGGAGACCCAGTACTTC

D gene: NA
J gene: TRBJ2-4
V gene: TRBV28
CDR3 length: 16
clone size: NA
CDR3 protein: CASSPPGLVAKNIQYF
CDR3 DNA: TGTGCCAGCAGTCCTCCGGGACTCGTAGCCAAAAACATTCAGTACTTC

D gene: NA
J gene: TRBJ1-2
V gene: TRBV10-1
CDR3 length: 16
clone size: NA
CDR3 protein: CASLSNTGGAKGGYTF
CDR3 DNA: TGCGCCAGCTTATCGAACACGGGGGGCGCGAAAGGTGGCTACACCTTC

D gene: NA
J gene: TRBJ1-5
V gene: TRBV6-1
CDR3 length: 15
clone size: NA
CDR3 protein: CASSDGGQGYQPQHF
CDR3 DNA: TGTGCCAGCAGTGATGGAGGGCAGGGCTATCAGCCCCAGCATTTT

D gene: NA
J gene: TRBJ1-5
V gene: TRBV7-9
CDR3 length: 16
clone size: NA
CDR3 protein: CASSSPGDYSNQPQHF
CDR3 DNA: TGTGCCAGCAGCTCCCCGGGAGACTATAGCAATCAGCCCCAGCATTTT

D gene: TRBD1
J gene: TRBJ1-6
V gene: TRBV7-8
CDR3 length: 14
clone size: NA
CDR3 protein: CASSPGTGWSPLHF
CDR3 DNA: TGTGCCAGCAGCCCCGGGACAGGGTGGTCACCCCTCCACTTT

D gene: NA
J gene: TRBJ2-3
V gene: TRBV11-2
CDR3 length: 12
clone size: once
CDR3 protein: CASTPSSDTQYF
CDR3 DNA: TGTGCCAGCACCCCTTCCTCCGATACGCAGTATTTT

D gene: NA
J gene: TRBJ1-2
V gene: TRBV19
CDR3 length: 16
clone size: NA
CDR3 protein: CASSIVYTGANYGYTF
CDR3 DNA: TGTGCCAGTAGTATAGTCTACACAGGAGCTAACTATGGCTACACCTTC

D gene: NA
J gene: TRBJ1-1
V gene: TRBV6-5
CDR3 length: 15
clone size: NA
CDR3 protein: CASKRQDGLNTEAFF
CDR3 DNA: TGTGCCAGTAAAAGACAGGACGGATTAAACACTGAAGCTTTCTTT

D gene: NA
J gene: TRBJ1-3
V gene: TRBV7-3
CDR3 length: 17
clone size: NA
CDR3 protein: CASSLTARAFGGNTIYF
CDR3 DNA: TGTGCCAGCAGCTTAACGGCCAGGGCGTTTGGGGGAAACACCATATATTTT

D gene: NA
J gene: TRBJ1-3
V gene: TRBV14
CDR3 length: 14
clone size: NA
CDR3 protein: CASSQDRGGNTIYF
CDR3 DNA: TGTGCCAGCAGCCAAGATCGAGGCGGAAACACCATATATTTT

D gene: NA
J gene: TRBJ1-5
V gene: TRBV2
CDR3 length: 14
clone size: NA
CDR3 protein: CASSLDSSNQPQHF
CDR3 DNA: TGTGCCAGCAGTTTAGACAGCAGCAATCAGCCCCAGCATTTT

D gene: NA
J gene: TRBJ2-7
V gene: TRBV19
CDR3 length: 11
clone size: NA
CDR3 protein: CASSGFYEQYF
CDR3 DNA: TGTGCCAGTAGTGGCTTCTACGAGCAGTACTTC

D gene: NA
J gene: TRBJ1-1
V gene: TRBV9
CDR3 length: 14
clone size: once
CDR3 protein: CASTLGSDRTEAFF
CDR3 DNA: TGTGCCAGCACCTTAGGGTCGGACAGAACTGAAGCTTTCTTT

D gene: TRBD1
J gene: TRBJ1-5
V gene: TRBV9
CDR3 length: 14
clone size: NA
CDR3 protein: CASSTTGRGQPQHF
CDR3 DNA: TGTGCCAGCAGCACGACAGGGCGCGGACAGCCCCAGCATTTT